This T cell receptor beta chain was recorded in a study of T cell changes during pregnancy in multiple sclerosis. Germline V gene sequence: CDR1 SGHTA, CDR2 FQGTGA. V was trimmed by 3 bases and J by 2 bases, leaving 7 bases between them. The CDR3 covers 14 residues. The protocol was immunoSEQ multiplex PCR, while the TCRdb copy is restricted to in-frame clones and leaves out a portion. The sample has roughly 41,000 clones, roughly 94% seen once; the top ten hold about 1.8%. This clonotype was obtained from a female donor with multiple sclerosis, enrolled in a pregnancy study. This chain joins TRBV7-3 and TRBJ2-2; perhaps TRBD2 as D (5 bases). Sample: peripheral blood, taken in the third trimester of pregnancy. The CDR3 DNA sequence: TGTGCCAGCAGCTTCACTAGTAACACCGGGGAGCTGTTTTTT. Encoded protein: CASSFTSNTGELFF. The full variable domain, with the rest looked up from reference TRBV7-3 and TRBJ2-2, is GAGVSQTPSNKVTEKGKYVELRCDPISGHTALYWYRQSLGQGPEFLIYFQGTGAADDSGLPNDRFFAVRPEGSVSTLKIQRTERGDSAVYLCASSFTSNTGELFFGEGSRLTVL.